These T cell receptor beta chains were read from a single sample in a study of post-analysis software for immune sequencing data. TCRdb ran MiXCR on the PCR reads and lists one entry per CDR3 protein. This sample carries 600,000 to 700,000 distinct CDR3 sequences, 55% to 60% of them seen once, and the ten largest clones take over 9%. Source material: blood. All receptors come from a girl aged 2-10 years with multiple sclerosis. The CDR3 runs from the conserved cysteine through the conserved F or W. The D gene is left open where the match is weak. Clone size is not always given. Where it is, it says once, few, many or a class for expanded clones.

CDR3aa,CDR3nt,d_gene,abundance,j_gene,v_gene
CASSLGGRVIRGSQNEQFF,TGTGCCAGCAGCTTAGGCGGGAGGGTGATCAGGGGCAGCCAGAATGAGCAGTTCTTC,TRBD2,NA,TRBJ2-1,TRBV7-9
CASSRGWAGEETQYF,TGTGCCAGCAGCCGGGGGTGGGCAGGGGAAGAGACCCAGTACTTC,NA,NA,TRBJ2-5,TRBV7-2
CATSSLSPAYSNQPQHF,TGTGCCACCAGCAGTCTGTCCCCGGCTTATAGCAATCAGCCCCAGCATTTT,NA,NA,TRBJ1-5,TRBV15
CASRLDGQGGTDTQYF,TGCGCCAGCAGGTTAGATGGACAGGGGGGCACAGATACGCAGTATTTT,TRBD1,NA,TRBJ2-3,TRBV10-1
CSVGQGERNTEAFF,TGCAGCGTAGGTCAGGGCGAAAGGAACACTGAAGCTTTCTTT,NA,NA,TRBJ1-1,TRBV29-1
CASSWKTGDSFVTDTQYF,TGTGCCAGCAGTTGGAAGACCGGGGACAGCTTCGTCACAGATACGCAGTATTTT,TRBD1,NA,TRBJ2-3,TRBV6-2/TRBV6-3
CASSPPLEETQYF,TGCGCCAGCAGCCCACCCCTTGAAGAGACCCAGTACTTC,NA,NA,TRBJ2-5,TRBV5-1
CASSRTNLDTQYF,TGTGCCAGCAGCCGAACGAATTTGGATACGCAGTATTTT,NA,NA,TRBJ2-3,TRBV6-4
CSARGPVPYEQYF,TGCAGTGCTAGAGGCCCGGTTCCCTACGAGCAGTACTTC,NA,NA,TRBJ2-7,TRBV20-1
CASSLASGREGIQYF,TGCGCCAGCAGCTTGGCCTCCGGCAGGGAGGGCATTCAGTACTTC,TRBD2,few,TRBJ2-4,TRBV5-1
CASRVTGGDEQYF,TGTGCCAGCAGAGTGACAGGGGGGGACGAGCAGTACTTC,TRBD1,once,TRBJ2-7,TRBV6-2/TRBV6-3
CASSFTTAGELFF,TGTGCCAGCAGTTTCACGACGGCCGGGGAGCTGTTTTTT,NA,few,TRBJ2-2,TRBV27
CSATHGTGVNSPLHF,TGCAGTGCTACGCATGGGACAGGGGTTAATTCACCCCTCCACTTT,TRBD1,once,TRBJ1-6,TRBV20-1
CATSARGKETQYF,TGTGCCACCAGTGCCCGGGGGAAAGAGACCCAGTACTTC,NA,once,TRBJ2-5,TRBV24-1
CASILGASTEAFF,TGTGCCAGCATTCTAGGGGCGAGCACTGAAGCTTTCTTT,NA,few,TRBJ1-1,TRBV5-5
CASSQDRLLGYTF,TGCGCCAGCAGCCAAGACAGGCTTTTGGGCTACACCTTC,NA,NA,TRBJ1-2,TRBV4-1
CAISAGQGPEAFF,TGTGCCATCAGTGCGGGACAGGGCCCTGAAGCTTTCTTT,TRBD1,NA,TRBJ1-1,TRBV10-3